This TCR beta chain was identified during a study of sequential checkpoint blockade in melanoma. Across the whole study: Patients were randomized 1:1 to nivolumab-then-ipilimumab or ipilimumab-then-nivolumab first-line.

Regarding treatment: randomized to nivolumab then ipilimumab (arm A) or the reverse (arm B). No patient had prior DNA-damaging chemotherapy. A word on this clone: Its target is unknown.

Profiling relied on immunoSEQ multiplex PCR, and the TCRdb table lists in-frame clones only, not all of them. The repertoire includes roughly 3,500 clones, roughly 20% of them detected once, and approximately 8.6% sits in the top ten. Study-level points and caveats: Clinical benefit was about 30 times likelier when tumor T-cell fraction and clonality increased.

This CDR3 contains 13 residues. V lost 0 bases to trimming and J lost 10 bases, with 12 bases between them. In germline, CDR1 is KGHSY, CDR2 FQNENV. Material: tumor tissue (inferred from file names), obtained from a patient given nivolumab and ipilimumab in sequence. The chain combines TRBV16 with TRBJ1-1, with D unclear. This receptor was obtained from a human donor with melanoma. The CDR3 here is CASSQSSGLGAFF. CDR3 coding DNA: TGTGCCAGCAGCCAATCGAGCGGATTAGGAGCTTTCTTT.